The 24 T cell receptor beta chains in this list originate from one sample, sequenced in a study of T-cell reconstitution after alpha-beta-depleted transplantation in children. TCRbeta library construction was performed incorporating unique molecular identifiers. One entry per CDR3 protein, called by TCRdb with MiXCR from the PCR reads. This sample has about 340,000 distinct CDR3 sequences, with about a tenth found just once. Sample: PBMCs from the stem cell graft donor, taken from the stem cell graft. The receptor set was obtained from a human donor who donated a stem cell graft to a child with acute lymphoblastic leukemia.

The chain couples TRBV28 to TRBJ1-2, with D perhaps matching TRBD1 (6 bases). Germline CDR1 is MDHEN and CDR2 is SYDVKM. Trimming took 5 bases from V and 7 from J, leaving 11 bases between them. The CDR3 length is 12 residues. The DNA of the CDR3 is TGTGCCAGCAGTCGACAGGTTTTTGGCTACACCTTC. Translated: CASSRQVFGYTF.

The J gene is TRBJ2-3, the V gene TRBV11-2; TRBD1 aligns across 12 bases. Per germline, CDR1 SGHAT and CDR2 FQNNGV. The CDR3 totals 19 residues. V lost 0 bases to trimming and J lost 0 bases; unmatched junction nucleotides: 7. The CDR3: CASSLEGTGGASSTDTQYF. The DNA of the CDR3 is TGTGCCAGCAGCTTAGAGGGGACAGGGGGCGCCTCCAGCACAGATACGCAGTATTTT.

This clonotype has just a few counts. The chain has TRBV28 and TRBJ1-2; 7 bases are a match to TRBD1. The V and J ends lost 7 bases and 4 bases, in that order; junction bases with no gene match: 9. This CDR3 is built from 14 residues. Germline V gene lookup returns CDR1 MDHEN and CDR2 SYDVKM. The CDR3 is CASTSGTGVYGYTF. CDR3 DNA: TGTGCCAGCACCTCCGGCACAGGGGTCTATGGCTACACCTTC.

The chain has TRBV5-1 and TRBJ2-5; TRBD2 matches at 9 bases. The CDR3 is 16 amino acids. CDR1 is SGHRS and CDR2 is YFSETQ in the germline V gene. The V segment lost 3 bases and the J segment 0 bases; nucleotides outside the gene matches: 6. CDR3 sequence reads: CASSSGTSLYQETQYF. CDR3 in DNA: TGCGCCAGCAGCTCCGGGACTAGCCTTTACCAAGAGACCCAGTACTTC.

This clonotype has just a few counts. The chain uses TRBV29-1 and TRBJ2-3, with D maybe TRBD1 (6 bases). CDR3 length equals 15 residues. Between the trimmed V and J ends, which lost 1 base and 0 bases, there was a span of 11 bases. Germline CDR1 SQVTM, CDR2 ANQGSEA. The CDR3 region has the DNA TGCAGCGTTGAAGGGCACAGGGACAGCACAGATACGCAGTATTTT. Translating it yields CSVEGHRDSTDTQYF.

As to this clonotype: An end of the junction does not agree with germline; a read error may underlie this. The chain joins TRBV7-7 to TRBJ2-5; TRBD1 might be the D (5 bases). Germline CDR1 SSHAT, CDR2 FNYEAQ (reference sequence). CDR3 size: 16 residues. Written as DNA, the CDR3 is TGTGCTAGCAGCTTACTTTCCAAGAGGACACTAGAGACCCAGTACTTC. Protein sequence: CASSLLSKRTLETQYF.

The V gene is TRBV10-2, the J gene TRBJ2-1; D is undetermined. The CDR3 runs to 11 residues. Between the trimmed V and J ends, which lost 6 bases and 8 bases, there was a span of 8 bases. Germline V gives CDR1 WSHSY, CDR2 SAAADI. The CDR3 bases are TGCGCCAGCAGAGACGAATATGAGCAGTTCTTC. Protein: CASRDEYEQFF.

The genes are TRBV28 and TRBJ2-7; 8 bases align to TRBD2. Trimming cost V 8 bases and J 1 base; bases outside gene matches: 10. The CDR3 length is 15 residues. The germline CDR1 and CDR2 sequences are MDHEN and SYDVKM. In nucleotides, the CDR3 is TGTGCCAGCCTAGGGAGCGGGAGTATATCCTACGAGCAGTACTTC. This sequence encodes CASLGSGSISYEQYF.

The rearrangement uses TRBV5-1 and TRBJ2-7, with 8 bases that match TRBD2. The germline V gene has CDR1 SGHRS and CDR2 YFSETQ. CDR3 length equals 15 residues. Trimming at V came to 3 bases and at J to 2 bases, leaving 7 bases not matched to a gene. CDR3 DNA: TGCGCCAGCAGCTCGAGCGGGAGACCTACCTACGAGCAGTACTTC. Translating gives CASSSSGRPTYEQYF.

The chain is built from TRBV20-1 and TRBJ2-7; perhaps TRBD1 as D (6 bases). In germline, CDR1 is DFQATT, CDR2 SNEGSKA (reference sequence). Trimming stripped 2 bases from V and 2 bases from J, with 13 bases between. The CDR3 is 14 residues long. The CDR3: CSARMGQGTYEQYF. DNA for the CDR3: TGCAGTGCTAGAATGGGCCAGGGGACCTACGAGCAGTACTTC.

The rearrangement uses TRBV7-9 and TRBJ2-3; TRBD2 agrees at 7 bases. CDR1 SEHNR and CDR2 FQNEAQ come from the germline V gene (reference sequence). With 1 base clipped from V and 0 bases from J, the junction kept 4 bases outside the gene matches. This CDR3 contains 16 residues. The DNA for the CDR3 is TGTGCCAGCAGCTTAGGCGGGACTACTAGCACAGATACGCAGTATTTT. Amino acid sequence: CASSLGGTTSTDTQYF.

This clonotype has a count of ten or more. The gene calls are TRBV20-1 and TRBJ1-3; D not certain. Trimming stripped 2 bases from V and 0 bases from J, with 8 bases between. This CDR3 has 14 residues. The germline gives CDR1 DFQATT, CDR2 SNEGSKA (reference sequence). The CDR3 here is CSARQVHSGNTIYF. In DNA form, the CDR3 reads TGCAGTGCTAGACAGGTCCACTCTGGAAACACCATATATTTT.

The chain combines TRBV5-6 with TRBJ2-5; possible D gene TRBD2, 6 bases. Germline assignment: CDR1 SGHDT and CDR2 YYEEEE. The CDR3 has 15 residues. The V end was cut by 4 bases, the J end by 0 bases, with 13 bases between. The CDR3 here is CASSGPGLYQETQYF. The CDR3 coding sequence is TGTGCCAGCAGCGGGCCGGGACTTTACCAAGAGACCCAGTACTTC. The full variable domain, its missing parts supplied by reference TRBV5-6 and TRBJ2-5, is DAGVTQSPTHLIKTRGQQVTLRCSPKSGHDTVSWYQQALGQGPQFIFQYYEEEERQRGNFPDRFSGHQFPNYSSELNVNALLLGDSALYLCASSGPGLYQETQYFGPGTRLLVL.

This sequence joins TRBV18 and TRBJ2-5, with 9 positions matching TRBD2. This CDR3 has 16 residues. From germline, CDR1 is KGHSH and CDR2 LQKENI. V shed 3 bases, J shed 3 bases, and the junction held 8 bases outside the gene matches. This CDR3 is CASSPGLAGLEETQYF. Here the CDR3 DNA reads TGTGCCAGCTCACCGGGGCTAGCGGGACTGGAAGAGACCCAGTACTTC.

This clonotype has a handful of counts. V usage is TRBV7-3 and J usage is TRBJ2-4; 14 nucleotides agree with TRBD2. The ends lost 4 bases at V and 4 bases at J; junction bases unmatched: 3. CDR1 and CDR2 (germline): SGHTA, FQGTGA. CDR3 length: 16 residues. The CDR3 DNA sequence: TGTGCCAGCAGCTCGGGGACTAGCGGGAGTAAAAACATTCAGTACTTC. It codes for CASSSGTSGSKNIQYF.

This clonotype appeared many times. J is TRBJ2-7 and V is TRBV4-3; D possibly corresponds to TRBD2 (5 bases). The germline V gene encodes CDR1 LGHNA and CDR2 YSLEER. Trimming cost V 3 bases and J 2 bases, with 17 bases left between them. This CDR3 region has 16 residues. CDR3 coding DNA: TGCGCCAGCAGCCAGCCCGAACTAGGGAGTCCCTACGAGCAGTACTTC. Its protein product is CASSQPELGSPYEQYF.

This clonotype came up a few times. The genes are TRBV12-3 or TRBV12-4 and TRBJ2-1; D remains unclear. Trimming stripped 5 bases from V and 6 bases from J, with 11 bases between. The CDR3 length is 13 residues. The CDR3 coding sequence is TGTGCCAGCAGTCCGAGAATACGCAATGAGCAGTTCTTC. Translated: CASSPRIRNEQFF.

This clonotype came up a few times. The chain is built from TRBV29-1 and TRBJ1-5; D call uncertain. V dropped 4 bases and J dropped 3 bases, with 10 bases sitting between them. Germline V gene sequence: CDR1 SQVTM, CDR2 ANQGSEA. The CDR3 has 13 residues. CDR3 loop: CSVGGQPNQPQHF. Written as DNA, the CDR3 is TGCAGCGTTGGTGGGCAGCCCAATCAGCCCCAGCATTTT.

This clonotype was picked up many times. This chain connects TRBV10-3 to TRBJ2-7; weak D call: TRBD2 (6 bases). Germline CDR1 reads ENHRY; CDR2 reads SYGVKD. CDR3 length: 14 residues. Trimming took off 5 bases at V and 5 bases at J, with 16 bases between the two ends. CDR3 nucleotide sequence: TGTGCCATCAGTCTTAGGGGCGGCGGGGACGAGCAGTACTTC. It codes for CAISLRGGGDEQYF.

The CDR3 reads CASSQVSWVADSNQPQHF. CDR3 DNA sequence: TGTGCCAGCAGCCAAGTCTCTTGGGTAGCCGATAGCAATCAGCCCCAGCATTTT. The V gene is TRBV4-2, the J gene TRBJ1-5; no clear D. Germline assignment: CDR1 LGHNA and CDR2 YNFKEQ. V lost 1 base to trimming and J lost 0 bases, with 16 bases between them. The CDR3 spans 18 residues.

The gene calls are TRBV5-1 and TRBJ2-6, with D possibly called TRBD1 or TRBD2 (6 bases each). Germline lookup yields CDR1 SGHRS and CDR2 YFSETQ. V dropped 0 bases and J dropped 8 bases, with 9 bases sitting between them. CDR3 length equals 14 residues. The chain's CDR3 is CASSLGGAPNVLTF. The CDR3 bases are TGCGCCAGCAGCTTGGGGGGGGCCCCCAACGTCCTGACTTTC. The variable domain in full, completed from reference TRBV5-1 and TRBJ2-6, reads KAGVTQTPRYLIKTRGQQVTLSCSPISGHRSVSWYQQTPGQGLQFLFEYFSETQRNKGNFPGRFSGRQFSNSRSEMNVSTLELGDSALYLCASSLGGAPNVLTFGAGSRLTVL.

This rearrangement joins TRBV20-1 to TRBJ2-7, with 13 bases matching TRBD2. From germline, CDR1 is DFQATT and CDR2 SNEGSKA (reference sequence). V trimming: 6 bases; J trimming: 0 bases; junction bases outside the gene matches: 20. CDR3 length: 20 amino acids. The CDR3 sequence is CSARTGSTSGGVRSSYEQYF. CDR3 DNA sequence: TGCAGTGCCAGGACAGGGAGTACTAGCGGGGGGGTCCGTAGCTCCTACGAGCAGTACTTC.

The table lists this clonotype with many counts. V usage is TRBV20-1 and J usage is TRBJ2-1, with TRBD2 matching 11 bases. Germline CDR1 and CDR2: DFQATT and SNEGSKA (reference sequence). The junction had 16 bases not matched to a gene; V was cut back by 6 bases and J by 6 bases. The CDR3 covers 17 residues. CDR3 residues: CSARLVRGLAGGNEQFF. The CDR3 nucleotides are TGCAGTGCCAGATTAGTAAGAGGGCTAGCGGGAGGCAATGAGCAGTTCTTC.

In this sample, this clonotype turned up a few times. CDR3 in amino acids: CASSLDRSFKGYTF. DNA of the CDR3: TGCGCCAGCAGCCTGGACAGGTCGTTCAAGGGCTACACCTTC. The chain carries TRBV5-1 and TRBJ1-2; 7 bases map to TRBD1. V was clipped by 4 bases and J by 8 bases; unmatched bases: 11. The germline V gene has CDR1 SGHRS and CDR2 YFSETQ. The CDR3 length is 14 residues.